Following are 8 T cell receptor beta chains from one sample sequenced in a study of beta chain features in type 1 diabetes. Expressed TCRB transcripts were sequenced because the isolated RNA had all been reverse transcribed beforehand. Using immunoSEQ multiplex PCR, the repertoire was profiled, and TCRdb retains in-frame clones only, with some absent. The sample has hundreds of thousands of clones, approximately 30% seen once; the top ten hold 0.06% to 0.07%. The sample was naive CD4+ T cells from blood. The receptors derive from a man aged 18 to 30 in good health.

The gene calls are TRBV7-9 and TRBJ1-4; D is ambiguous. The CDR3 has 14 amino acids. V lost 0 bases and J 7 bases, leaving 9 bases between the germline ends. CDR1 is SEHNR, CDR2 FQNEAQ, per germline (reference sequence). CDR3 protein: CASSLAEGGEKLFF. CDR3 bases: TGTGCCAGCAGCTTAGCGGAGGGTGGTGAAAAACTGTTTTTT.

This clone was seen a handful of times. The chain is built from TRBV5-1 and TRBJ2-5; tentatively, D is TRBD1 or TRBD2 (7 bases each). The germline gives CDR1 SGHRS, CDR2 YFSETQ. V lost 7 bases, J lost 9 bases, and 22 bases lay in between. The CDR3 covers 14 residues. The chain's CDR3 is CASGALAEGQAQYF. CDR3 nucleotide sequence: TGCGCCAGCGGAGCTCTAGCGGAAGGACAGGCCCAGTACTTC.

V gene TRBV7-2 combines with J gene TRBJ2-1; TRBD1 aligns across 7 bases. From germline, CDR1 is SGHTA and CDR2 FQGNSA. This CDR3 spans 16 amino acids. V lost 6 bases, J lost 4 bases, and 12 bases stayed unmatched. The chain's CDR3 is CASRFRTGQGYNEQFF. In nucleotides, the CDR3 is TGTGCCAGCAGGTTCAGGACAGGTCAAGGGTACAATGAGCAGTTCTTC. Based on the CDR3 plus reference TRBV7-2 and TRBJ2-1, the full variable domain is GAGVSQSPSNKVTEKGKDVELRCDPISGHTALYWYRQSLGQGLEFLIYFQGNSAPDKSGLPSDRFSAERTGGSVSTLTIQRTQQEDSAVYLCASRFRTGQGYNEQFFGPGTRLTVL.

The V gene is TRBV7-6, the J gene TRBJ2-7, with 9 bases that match TRBD1. Germline V gives CDR1 SGHVS, CDR2 FNYEAQ. V gave up 5 bases and J gave up 2 bases; unmatched junction bases: 7. The CDR3 is 15 residues long. The CDR3 loop reads CASSLTGTGPYEQYF. The CDR3 region has the DNA TGTGCCAGCAGCCTCACCGGGACAGGGCCCTACGAGCAGTACTTC.

This chain uses TRBV27 with TRBJ2-7, with 9 nucleotides matching TRBD2. The CDR3 loop spans 13 amino acids. With V trimmed by 2 bases and J by 12 bases, 8 bases remained unmatched. CDR1 and CDR2 (germline): MNHEY, SMNVEV (reference sequence). The CDR3 here is CASSLIGTSSRYF. The CDR3 nucleotides are TGTGCCAGCAGTTTAATAGGGACTAGCAGTCGGTACTTC.

The chain recombines TRBV30 with TRBJ1-5, with D perhaps matching TRBD1 (6 bases). Germline V gene sequence: CDR1 GTSNPN, CDR2 SVGIG (reference sequence). The CDR3 has 15 amino acids. The V end was cut by 2 bases, the J end by 0 bases, with 11 bases between. The chain's CDR3 is CAWSLRGYSNQPQHF. In DNA, the CDR3 is TGTGCCTGGAGTTTAAGGGGGTATAGCAATCAGCCCCAGCATTTT. Full variable domain (outside the CDR3, taken from reference TRBV30 and TRBJ1-5): SQTIHQWPATLVQPVGSPLSLECTVEGTSNPNLYWYRQAAGRGLQLLFYSVGIGQISSEVPQNLSASRPQDRQFILSSKKLLLSDSGFYLCAWSLRGYSNQPQHFGDGTRLSIL.

This chain connects TRBV9 to TRBJ1-2; D is possibly TRBD1 (5 bases). V was trimmed by 0 bases and J by 0 bases, leaving 9 bases between them. Germline assignment: CDR1 SGDLS and CDR2 YYNGEE. The CDR3 has 15 amino acids. The DNA of the CDR3 is TGTGCCAGCAGCGTAGTATGGGGCCCTAACTATGGCTACACCTTC. Its protein is CASSVVWGPNYGYTF.

This clone was seen a few times. The chain uses TRBV30 and TRBJ2-1, with D unresolved. Between the trimmed V and J ends, which lost 1 base and 0 bases, there was a span of 13 bases. The length of the CDR3 is 16 residues. CDR1 and CDR2 from the germline V gene are GTSNPN and SVGIG (reference sequence). This chain's CDR3 is CAWSGLIPSSYNEQFF. CDR3 coding DNA: TGTGCCTGGAGTGGATTAATTCCTAGCTCCTACAATGAGCAGTTCTTC.